One sample yielded the 2 T cell receptor beta chains listed below, sequenced in a study of breast tumors, draining lymph nodes, adjacent tissues. Samples came from axillary lymph nodes draining the breast cancer. A single record per CDR3 protein comes from TCRdb applying MiXCR to the multiplex PCR reads. The sample includes approximately 130,000 distinct CDR3 sequences, around 20% of them seen just once. Sequenced sample: axillary lymph node tissue. The receptors come from a female donor with breast cancer. Some clones in this sample may be carry-over from other donors' samples.

Remarks on this clonotype: Germline is not matched at one junction end, which may reflect a read error. The rearrangement joins TRBV14 to TRBJ2-7, with D perhaps TRBD1 (5 bases). CDR1 is SGHDN, CDR2 FVKESK, per germline. CDR3 size: 13 residues. CDR3 nucleotide sequence: TGTGCCAGCAGCCCCGACAGCTCCCACGAGCAGTACTTC. Its protein product is CASSPDSSHEQYF.

Only a few counts were recorded for this clonotype. The chain combines TRBV15 with TRBJ2-1; TRBD1 or TRBD2 may be the D gene (5 bases each). Per germline, CDR1 LNHNV and CDR2 YYDKDF (reference sequence). This CDR3 has 13 residues. Between the trimmed V and J ends, which lost 4 bases and 5 bases, there was a span of 9 bases. CDR3: CATSKGPNNEQFF. CDR3 DNA sequence: TGTGCCACCAGCAAGGGACCGAACAATGAGCAGTTCTTC. The full variable domain, with the rest looked up from reference TRBV15 and TRBJ2-1, is DAMVIQNPRYQVTQFGKPVTLSCSQTLNHNVMYWYQQKSSQAPKLLFHYYDKDFNNEADTPDNFQSRRPNTSFCFLDIRSPGLGDTAMYLCATSKGPNNEQFFGPGTRLTVL.